This record concerns one T cell receptor beta chain sequence. Only a few counts were recorded for this clone. The antigen this receptor binds is unknown. Just one base apart from a much larger clone, this may be a read error. Other DNA sequences in this sample translate to the same CDR3. This sample stems from a study of metastatic and nonmetastatic thyroid tumors (dated by TCRdb to 2020 to 2022). Regarding the complete study: Repertoires from peripheral blood and from tumor or nodule tissue samples of malignant and benign thyroid patients were compared. Results and caveats for the whole study, not just this receptor: In both blood and tumor samples, TCR beta diversity was reported to be significantly higher in malignant tumors than in benign nodules.

Libraries were constructed by PCR. For sequencing, an Illumina HiSeq 4000 was employed. High-throughput sequencing was used to profile the TCR beta-chain CDR3 region of each patient. The published analysis was carried out like this. Drawing on CDR3 differences between clinicopathological groups, the researchers built a classifier meant to tell apart patients with distant-metastatic papillary thyroid cancer. The Shannon index was used to measure repertoire diversity, and the Morisita-Horn index was used to measure how similar tumor and blood repertoires were. In TCRdb, the public reads were trimmed at Q25 with fastp and aligned with MiXCR, with productive beta chains retained. The V and J calls were determined by TCRdb, not by the authors. Across this sample there are approximately 32,000 clones, with 18% seen only once. The biggest ten clones account for 10% to 13% of the sample. The CDR3 contains 16 residues, cysteine and phenylalanine counted. Solely the CDR3 DNA is kept, with 48 bases framed from the first base. Clipping removes 4 bases from V and 3 bases from J, with 9 as the unmatched junction base count. For CDR1 and CDR2, the germline V gene lists SGHDT and YYEEEE.

Before undergoing thyroid surgery, none of the patients had been given any kind of treatment. Using T-cell receptor beta sequencing, the study looked back at clinical samples from patients collected from the early 2010s to the late 2010s. Sequences were obtained from blood. The sequence links TRBV5-6 to TRBJ2-7; 11 bases in the middle match TRBD2. The clonotype was recovered from a female donor with papillary thyroid cancer or a benign thyroid nodule (not recorded which). Some clones in this sample may be carry-over from other donors' samples. The DNA is as follows: TGTGCCAGCAGCCTGGGGGGACTAGCGGAGTTCTACGAGCAGTACTTC. The translation is CASSLGGLAEFYEQYF.